The TCR beta chain under discussion was sequenced for a study of OX40 agonist ivuxolimab in advanced cancers. V was shortened by 5 bases and J by 4 bases, with 12 bases between the two germline ends. CDR1 is SEHNR, CDR2 FQNEAQ, per germline (reference sequence). The CDR3 contains 14 residues. Profiled with immunoSEQ multiplex PCR; TCRdb holds only in-frame clones, not every one. The sample has 70,000 to 95,000 clones, just over 90% seen once. Autoimmune disease history or systemic immunosuppression led to patients being barred. The sequence was obtained from an adult with an advanced solid tumor such as melanoma, head and neck, liver or kidney cancer. J is TRBJ2-1 and V is TRBV7-9; D is unclear. The specimen was CD4+ or CD8+ T cells sorted from blood, collected in a trial of the OX40 agonist ivuxolimab. The CDR3 spells CASSTLSGYNEQFF. For the CDR3, the DNA is TGTGCCAGCAGCACTCTTTCGGGTTACAATGAGCAGTTCTTC.